The rows below give T cell receptor beta chains drawn from one sample of a study of identical twins. TCRdb reanalysed the 5' RACE reads using MiXCR and keeps one entry per CDR3 protein. Of 450,000 to 650,000 distinct CDR3 sequences listed, roughly 15% were seen once; the top ten hold roughly 0.44%. These records were also assigned to another study, of yellow fever vaccine responses in identical twins.

Sequenced sample: CD4+ T cells sorted from blood. These receptors all stem from a woman younger than 35 in good health. Each CDR3 is given with its conserved first and last residue. D genes are given only for firm matches. The size entry is marked missing in some rows and otherwise reads once, few, many or a size class.

d_call,v_call,j_call,clone_size,cdr3_aa,cdr3_nt
.,TRBV12-1,TRBJ1-1,few,CASSAKQNTEAFF,TGTGCCAGCAGCGCCAAACAGAACACTGAAGCTTTCTTT
TRBD2,TRBV9,TRBJ2-1,few,CASRGLEQFF,TGTGCCAGCAGGGGACTAGAGCAGTTCTTC
.,TRBV12-3/TRBV12-4,TRBJ1-2,.,CASSPTADYGYTF,TGTGCCAGCAGCCCCACGGCAGACTATGGCTACACCTTC
TRBD2,TRBV5-1,TRBJ2-1,.,CASRGEGTSGRRQFF,TGCGCCAGCAGAGGAGAAGGGACTAGCGGGAGGAGGCAGTTCTTC
TRBD1,TRBV7-7,TRBJ1-5,few,CASSEGTAAPNQPQHF,TGTGCCAGCAGCGAAGGGACAGCCGCTCCCAATCAGCCCCAGCATTTT
TRBD1,TRBV29-1,TRBJ1-3,.,CSVLRDRAGNTIYF,TGCAGCGTGCTCCGGGACAGGGCTGGAAACACCATATATTTT
.,TRBV15,TRBJ2-3,few,CATSRVRTPIQNTQYF,TGTGCCACCAGCAGAGTTAGGACACCAATTCAGAATACGCAGTATTTT
.,TRBV11-2,TRBJ1-2,.,CASSQEAVNYGYTF,TGTGCCAGCAGCCAAGAAGCCGTTAACTATGGCTACACCTTC
.,TRBV21-1,TRBJ2-1,few,CASVFEVCAGSEQFF,TGTGCCAGCGTTTTTGAGGTTTGCGCGGGTAGTGAGCAGTTCTTC
.,TRBV10-3,TRBJ2-1,few,CAIRPGAIYEQFF,TGTGCCATCAGACCGGGGGCTATTTATGAGCAGTTCTTC
TRBD1,TRBV10-3,TRBJ2-7,many,CAISADRGSYEQYF,TGTGCCATCAGTGCCGACAGGGGGTCGTACGAGCAGTACTTC
TRBD2,TRBV28,TRBJ2-1,.,CASSLYTSGDNEQFF,TGTGCCAGCAGTTTATATACTAGCGGAGACAATGAGCAGTTCTTC
TRBD1,TRBV10-3,TRBJ2-3,.,CAIRTTGGDTQYF,TGTGCCATCAGAACCACAGGGGGAGATACGCAGTATTTT
.,TRBV10-3,TRBJ2-7,.,CAIRERGLGSYEQYF,TGTGCCATCAGGGAACGTGGGCTAGGCTCCTACGAGCAGTACTTC
.,TRBV6-4,TRBJ1-1,many,CASSAGGNTEAFF,TGTGCCAGCAGTGCGGGCGGGAACACTGAAGCTTTCTTT
.,TRBV20-1,TRBJ1-1,many,CSALQGNTEAFF,TGCAGTGCCTTACAGGGGAACACTGAAGCTTTCTTT
.,TRBV6-1,TRBJ2-2,few,CASRDSYSNTGELFF,TGTGCCAGCCGAGACAGCTACTCGAACACCGGGGAGCTGTTTTTT
.,TRBV7-9,TRBJ1-2,few,CASTLRGQSPFSYGYTF,TGTGCCAGCACCCTCCGTGGGCAGTCACCCTTTTCCTATGGCTACACCTTC
TRBD1,TRBV20-1,TRBJ2-7,few,CSARTTGFSHEQYF,TGCAGTGCTAGGACGACAGGGTTTAGCCACGAGCAGTACTTC
.,TRBV2,TRBJ2-7,few,CASSEGSYEQYF,TGTGCCAGCAGTGAAGGGTCTTACGAGCAGTACTTC
TRBD1,TRBV7-2,TRBJ2-7,many,CASSFTRTGESEQYF,TGTGCCAGCAGCTTCACCCGGACAGGGGAAAGCGAGCAGTACTTC
TRBD2,TRBV29-1,TRBJ2-3,few,CSVQSGRRRDTQYF,TGCAGCGTTCAAAGCGGGAGGAGGAGAGATACGCAGTATTTT
.,TRBV5-1,TRBJ1-3,few,CASSRAGGSSGNTIYF,TGCGCCAGCAGCCGGGCGGGGGGAAGCTCTGGAAACACCATATATTTT
.,TRBV12-3/TRBV12-4,TRBJ1-2,many,CASSSRRGLYGYTF,TGTGCCAGCAGTTCCCGCCGGGGGCTCTATGGCTACACCTTC
TRBD1,TRBV12-3/TRBV12-4,TRBJ2-1,.,CASSLRVGTGGGNEQFF,TGTGCCAGCAGTTTAAGGGTCGGGACAGGGGGAGGAAATGAGCAGTTCTTC
TRBD1,TRBV10-3,TRBJ2-3,.,CAISSTGDSSGTDTQYF,TGTGCCATCAGTTCTACAGGGGACAGTTCGGGCACAGATACGCAGTATTTT
.,TRBV29-1,TRBJ2-1,.,CSGRQDYNEQFF,TGCAGCGGGAGACAGGACTACAATGAGCAGTTCTTC
TRBD2,TRBV11-2,TRBJ2-1,.,CASSLARGSGSHEQFF,TGTGCCAGCAGCTTAGCTAGGGGTAGCGGGAGCCATGAGCAGTTCTTC
.,TRBV20-1,TRBJ2-3,few,CSAATQTQYF,TGCAGTGCCGCGACTCAGACGCAGTATTTT
TRBD2,TRBV5-1,TRBJ2-2,few,CASSRSGPDGELFF,TGCGCCAGCAGCCGTAGCGGGCCCGACGGGGAGCTGTTTTTT
TRBD2,TRBV20-1,TRBJ2-3,.,CSARGVSGRTDTQYF,TGCAGTGCTAGAGGGGTTAGCGGGAGAACAGATACGCAGTATTTT
.,TRBV5-1,TRBJ2-5,few,CASSYQTVYQETQYF,TGCGCCAGCAGCTACCAGACAGTGTACCAAGAGACCCAGTACTTC
.,TRBV4-2,TRBJ2-5,few,CASSQALSVRQETQYF,TGTGCCAGCAGCCAAGCCTTAAGCGTGAGGCAAGAGACCCAGTACTTC
TRBD2,TRBV10-3,TRBJ2-1,.,CAISERGLAGVYNEQFF,TGTGCCATCAGTGAGCGAGGACTAGCGGGAGTTTACAATGAGCAGTTCTTC
.,TRBV29-1,TRBJ1-2,many,CSVEGQNYGYTF,TGCAGCGTTGAAGGACAGAACTATGGCTACACCTTC
TRBD2,TRBV5-1,TRBJ2-4,few,CASSEAGGPKNIQYF,TGCGCCAGCAGCGAAGCGGGAGGGCCCAAAAACATTCAGTACTTC
.,TRBV10-3,TRBJ2-1,few,CAISGGAVSDEQFF,TGTGCCATCAGTGGGGGTGCGGTATCTGATGAGCAGTTCTTC
.,TRBV25-1,TRBJ1-1,.,CASSEYPAMNTEAFF,TGTGCCAGCAGTGAATACCCAGCCATGAACACTGAAGCTTTCTTT
TRBD1,TRBV10-3,TRBJ1-1,few,CAISDPRGRTEAFF,TGTGCCATCAGTGACCCCAGGGGGAGGACTGAAGCTTTCTTT
.,TRBV29-1,TRBJ2-3,few,CSVAIQRGRTDTQYF,TGCAGCGTTGCAATCCAAAGGGGACGAACAGATACGCAGTATTTT
.,TRBV4-1,TRBJ2-3,few,CASSQDGPGRRTDTQYF,TGCGCCAGCAGCCAAGACGGACCGGGAAGGAGGACAGATACGCAGTATTTT
.,TRBV6-5,TRBJ2-1,few,CASSYSTGVGEQFF,TGTGCCAGCAGTTACTCAACGGGTGTCGGTGAGCAGTTCTTC
.,TRBV6-1,TRBJ1-2,.,CASRGSTVNGYTF,TGTGCCAGCAGAGGATCGACGGTGAATGGCTACACCTTC
TRBD1,TRBV11-2,TRBJ2-4,.,CASSNRGWENIQYF,TGTGCCAGCAGCAACAGGGGTTGGGAAAACATTCAGTACTTC
TRBD2,TRBV3-1,TRBJ2-3,.,CASSTSGARGDTQYF,TGTGCCAGCAGCACTAGCGGGGCCCGAGGAGATACGCAGTATTTT
.,TRBV20-1,TRBJ1-3,.,CSAKGVGSGNTIYF,TGCAGTGCTAAAGGGGTTGGTTCTGGAAACACCATATATTTT
TRBD1,TRBV4-1,TRBJ2-7,few,CASSQEQGSSYEQYF,TGCGCCAGCAGCCAAGAACAGGGGAGCTCCTACGAGCAGTACTTC
TRBD1,TRBV25-1,TRBJ1-4,.,CASSERTGPAEKLFF,TGTGCCAGCAGTGAGCGGACAGGCCCTGCGGAAAAACTGTTTTTT
TRBD1,TRBV5-8,TRBJ2-2,.,CASSSGQVRTGELFF,TGTGCCAGCAGCTCCGGACAGGTTCGCACCGGGGAGCTGTTTTTT
.,TRBV20-1,TRBJ1-5,few,CSAARDPNQPQHF,TGCAGTGCTGCTCGGGACCCCAATCAGCCCCAGCATTTT
.,TRBV5-1,TRBJ2-2,.,CASSVPTLTGELFF,TGCGCCAGCAGCGTACCGACCCTAACCGGGGAGCTGTTTTTT
.,TRBV20-1,TRBJ1-5,.,CSARDRQHNQPQHF,TGCAGTGCTAGAGACCGACAGCACAATCAGCCCCAGCATTTT
.,TRBV7-9,TRBJ2-2,.,CASSLAYNTGELFF,TGTGCCAGCAGCTTAGCCTATAACACCGGGGAGCTGTTTTTT